This T cell receptor (beta chain) is drawn from a study of blood T cell repertoires in COVID-19. The overall study: The United States, Italy and Spain provided the acute and convalescent COVID-19 samples. T cells, B-cell-depleted T cells, or PBMCs supplied cDNA or gDNA.

The Seattle patients joined while their infection was active and were tracked longitudinally afterward. Study processing details: Amplification from reference gene primers served as the basis for estimated nucleated cell counts. Sequencing used immunoSEQ multiplex PCR; TCRdb keeps in-frame clones, though not all of them. V and J calls and clone size are those listed in that table; D and trimming were worked out from the DNA. The sample records 55,000 to 75,000 clones, roughly 84% being singletons. This CDR3 is 14 amino acids long. Germline V gene lookup returns CDR1 LNHDA and CDR2 SQIVND (reference sequence). V was clipped by 3 bases and J by 6 bases, with 12 bases between them.

V and J are TRBV19 and TRBJ1-5; the D is unclear. The sequence derives from a man aged 60 to 75 with COVID-19, enrolled during active disease. Material for sequencing was peripheral blood. In DNA, the CDR3 is TGTGCCAGTAGTATGCCCGTGGGGAGTCAGCCCCAGCATTTT. Protein sequence: CASSMPVGSQPQHF.